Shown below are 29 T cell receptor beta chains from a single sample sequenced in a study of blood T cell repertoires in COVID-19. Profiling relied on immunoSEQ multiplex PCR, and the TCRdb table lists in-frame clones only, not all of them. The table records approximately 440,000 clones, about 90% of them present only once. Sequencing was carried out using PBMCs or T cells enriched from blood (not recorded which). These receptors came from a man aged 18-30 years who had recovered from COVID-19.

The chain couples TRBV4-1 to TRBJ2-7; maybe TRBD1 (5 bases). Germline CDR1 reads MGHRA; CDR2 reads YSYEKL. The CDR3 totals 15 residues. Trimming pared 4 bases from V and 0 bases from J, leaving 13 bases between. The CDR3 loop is CASSLTTANSYEQYF. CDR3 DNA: TGCGCCAGCAGCCTGACGACAGCTAACTCCTACGAGCAGTACTTC.

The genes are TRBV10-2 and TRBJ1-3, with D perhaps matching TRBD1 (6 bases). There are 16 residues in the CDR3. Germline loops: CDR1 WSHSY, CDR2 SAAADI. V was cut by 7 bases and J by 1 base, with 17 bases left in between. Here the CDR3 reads CASNTRQEASGNTIYF. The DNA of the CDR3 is TGCGCCAGCAACACAAGACAGGAGGCTTCTGGAAACACCATATATTTT.

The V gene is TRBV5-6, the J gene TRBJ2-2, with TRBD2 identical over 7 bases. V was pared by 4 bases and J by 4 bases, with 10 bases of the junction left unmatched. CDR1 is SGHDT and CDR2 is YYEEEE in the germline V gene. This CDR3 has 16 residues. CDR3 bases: TGTGCCAGCAGCCCCCTGGGGGGGACTGTCACCGGGGAGCTGTTTTTT. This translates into CASSPLGGTVTGELFF.

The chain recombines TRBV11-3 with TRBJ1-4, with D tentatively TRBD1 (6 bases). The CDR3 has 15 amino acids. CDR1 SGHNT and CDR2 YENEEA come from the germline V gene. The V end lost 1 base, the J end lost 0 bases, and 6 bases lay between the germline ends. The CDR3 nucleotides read TGTGCCAGCAGCTTAGGGACAGCAACTAATGAAAAACTGTTTTTT. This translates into CASSLGTATNEKLFF.

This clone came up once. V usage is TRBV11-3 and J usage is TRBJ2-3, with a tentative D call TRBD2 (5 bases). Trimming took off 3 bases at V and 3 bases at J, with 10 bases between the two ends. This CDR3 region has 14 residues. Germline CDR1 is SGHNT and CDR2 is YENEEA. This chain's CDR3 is CASSLGGHTDTQYF. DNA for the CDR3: TGTGCCAGCAGCTTGGGCGGGCATACAGATACGCAGTATTTT. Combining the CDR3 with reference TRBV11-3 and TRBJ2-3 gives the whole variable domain EAGVVQSPRYKIIEKKQPVAFWCNPISGHNTLYWYLQNLGQGPELLIRYENEEAVDDSQLPKDRFSAERLKGVDSTLKIQPAELGDSAVYLCASSLGGHTDTQYFGPGTRLTVL.

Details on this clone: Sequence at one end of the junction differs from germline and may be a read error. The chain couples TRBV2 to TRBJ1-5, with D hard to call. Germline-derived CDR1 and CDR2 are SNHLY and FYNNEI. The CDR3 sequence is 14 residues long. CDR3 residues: CASTEAMSNQPQHF. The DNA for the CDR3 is TGTGCCAGCACTGAAGCCATGAGCAATCAGCCCCAGCATTTT.

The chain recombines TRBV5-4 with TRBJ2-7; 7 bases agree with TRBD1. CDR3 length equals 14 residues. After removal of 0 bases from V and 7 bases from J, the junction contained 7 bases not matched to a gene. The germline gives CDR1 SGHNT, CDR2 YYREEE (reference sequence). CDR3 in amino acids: CASSLGQGSREQYF. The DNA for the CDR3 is TGTGCCAGCAGCTTGGGACAGGGCTCCAGGGAGCAGTACTTC.

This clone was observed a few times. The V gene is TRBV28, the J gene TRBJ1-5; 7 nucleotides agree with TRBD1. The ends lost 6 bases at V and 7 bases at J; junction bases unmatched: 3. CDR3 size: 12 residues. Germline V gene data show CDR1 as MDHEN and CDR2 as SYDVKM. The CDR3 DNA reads TGTGCCAGCAGGTTACAGGGGCAGCCCCAGCATTTT. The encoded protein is CASRLQGQPQHF.

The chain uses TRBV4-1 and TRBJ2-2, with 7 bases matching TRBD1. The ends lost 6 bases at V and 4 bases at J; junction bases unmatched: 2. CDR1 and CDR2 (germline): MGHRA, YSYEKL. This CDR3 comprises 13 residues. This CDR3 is CASRGGITGELFF. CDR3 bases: TGCGCCAGCAGAGGGGGCATCACCGGGGAGCTGTTTTTT.

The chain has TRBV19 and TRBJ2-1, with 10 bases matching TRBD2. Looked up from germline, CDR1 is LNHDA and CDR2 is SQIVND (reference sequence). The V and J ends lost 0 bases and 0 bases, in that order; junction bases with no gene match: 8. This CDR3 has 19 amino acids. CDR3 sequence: CASSIDASGGPISYNEQFF. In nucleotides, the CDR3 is TGTGCCAGTAGTATAGATGCTAGCGGGGGACCCATCTCCTACAATGAGCAGTTCTTC.

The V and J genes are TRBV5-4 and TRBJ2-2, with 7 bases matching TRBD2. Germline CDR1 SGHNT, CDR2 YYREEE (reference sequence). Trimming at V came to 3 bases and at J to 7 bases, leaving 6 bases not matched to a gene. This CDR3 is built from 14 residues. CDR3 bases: TGTGCCAGCAGCTGGACTAGTGAAAGCGGGGAGCTGTTTTTT. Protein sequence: CASSWTSESGELFF.

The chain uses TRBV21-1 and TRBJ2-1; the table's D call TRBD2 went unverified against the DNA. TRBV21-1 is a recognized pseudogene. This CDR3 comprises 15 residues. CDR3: CASSVRTSGHNEQFF. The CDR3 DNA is TGTGCCAGCAGCGTCCGAACTAGCGGCCACAATGAGCAGTTCTTC.

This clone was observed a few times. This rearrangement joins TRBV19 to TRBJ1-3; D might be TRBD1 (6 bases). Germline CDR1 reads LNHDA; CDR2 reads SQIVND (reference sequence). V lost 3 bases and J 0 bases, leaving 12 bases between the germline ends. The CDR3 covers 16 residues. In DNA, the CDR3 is TGTGCCAGTAGTATCGCGGGGGGCGTCTCTGGAAACACCATATATTTT. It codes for CASSIAGGVSGNTIYF.

CDR3 amino acids: CASSVGLGRTGRETEAFF. The CDR3 nucleotides are TGTGCCAGCAGCGTAGGTTTGGGTAGAACCGGGAGGGAAACTGAAGCTTTCTTT. This chain links TRBV9 with TRBJ1-1; D unclear. Trimming took 0 bases from V and 5 from J, leaving 23 bases between them. This CDR3 region has 18 residues. Per the germline V gene, CDR1 is SGDLS and CDR2 is YYNGEE. The complete variable domain, with remaining parts taken from reference TRBV9 and TRBJ1-1, reads DSGVTQTPKHLITATGQRVTLRCSPRSGDLSVYWYQQSLDQGLQFLIQYYNGEERAKGNILERFSAQQFPDLHSELNLSSLELGDSALYFCASSVGLGRTGRETEAFFGQGTRLTVV.

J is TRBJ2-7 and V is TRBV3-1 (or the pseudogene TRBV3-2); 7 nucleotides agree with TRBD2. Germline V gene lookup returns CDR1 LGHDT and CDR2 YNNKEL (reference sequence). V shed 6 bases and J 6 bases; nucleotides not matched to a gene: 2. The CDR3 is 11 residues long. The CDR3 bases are TGTGCCAGCAGGTTAGCGGGCGAGCAGTACTTC. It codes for CASRLAGEQYF.

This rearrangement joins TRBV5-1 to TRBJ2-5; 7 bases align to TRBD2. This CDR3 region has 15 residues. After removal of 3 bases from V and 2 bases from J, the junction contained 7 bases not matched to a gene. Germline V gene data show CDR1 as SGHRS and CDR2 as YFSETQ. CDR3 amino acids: CASSSRSGRQETQYF. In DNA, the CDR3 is TGCGCCAGCAGCTCCCGTTCCGGGAGGCAAGAGACCCAGTACTTC. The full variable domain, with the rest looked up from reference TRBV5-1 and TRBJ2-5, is KAGVTQTPRYLIKTRGQQVTLSCSPISGHRSVSWYQQTPGQGLQFLFEYFSETQRNKGNFPGRFSGRQFSNSRSEMNVSTLELGDSALYLCASSSRSGRQETQYFGPGTRLLVL.

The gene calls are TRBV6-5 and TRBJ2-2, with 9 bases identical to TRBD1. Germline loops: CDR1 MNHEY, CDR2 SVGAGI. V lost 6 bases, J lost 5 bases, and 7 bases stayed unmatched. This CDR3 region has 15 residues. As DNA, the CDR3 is TGTGCCAGCAGACCCACAGGGGGCGCGACCGGGGAGCTGTTTTTT. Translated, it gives CASRPTGGATGELFF.

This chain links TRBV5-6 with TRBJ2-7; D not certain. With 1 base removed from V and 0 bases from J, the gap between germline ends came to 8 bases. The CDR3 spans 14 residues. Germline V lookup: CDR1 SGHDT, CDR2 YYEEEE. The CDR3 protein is CASSLFSNSYEQYF. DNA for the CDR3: TGTGCCAGCAGCTTGTTTAGCAACTCCTACGAGCAGTACTTC.

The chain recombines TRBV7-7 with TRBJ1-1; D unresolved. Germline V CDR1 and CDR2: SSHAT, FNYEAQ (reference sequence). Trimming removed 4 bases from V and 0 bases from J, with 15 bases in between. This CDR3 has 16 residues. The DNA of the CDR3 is TGTGCCAGCAGCTGGGAGGGCCTCGCCATGAACACTGAAGCTTTCTTT. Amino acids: CASSWEGLAMNTEAFF.

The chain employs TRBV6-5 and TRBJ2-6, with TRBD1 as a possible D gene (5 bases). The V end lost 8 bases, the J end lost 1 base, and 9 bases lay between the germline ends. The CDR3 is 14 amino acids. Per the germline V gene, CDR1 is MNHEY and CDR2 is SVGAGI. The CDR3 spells CASDQGSGANVLTF. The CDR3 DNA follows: TGTGCCAGCGACCAGGGATCTGGGGCCAACGTCCTGACTTTC.

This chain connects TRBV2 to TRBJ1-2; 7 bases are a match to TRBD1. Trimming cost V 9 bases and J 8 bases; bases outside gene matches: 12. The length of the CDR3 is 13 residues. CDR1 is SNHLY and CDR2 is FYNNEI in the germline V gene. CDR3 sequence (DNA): TGTGCCAGTATAAAAGACAGGGAATACGGCTACACCTTC. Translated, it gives CASIKDREYGYTF.

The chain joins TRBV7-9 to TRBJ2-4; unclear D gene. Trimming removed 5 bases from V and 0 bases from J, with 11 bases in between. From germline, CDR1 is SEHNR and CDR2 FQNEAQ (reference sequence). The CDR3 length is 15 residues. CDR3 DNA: TGTGCCAGCAGCCAAGACGGGTTAGCCAAAAACATTCAGTACTTC. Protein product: CASSQDGLAKNIQYF. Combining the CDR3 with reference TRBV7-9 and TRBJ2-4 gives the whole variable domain DTGVSQNPRHKITKRGQNVTFRCDPISEHNRLYWYRQTLGQGPEFLTYFQNEAQLEKSRLLSDRFSAERPKGSFSTLEIQRTEQGDSAMYLCASSQDGLAKNIQYFGAGTRLSVL.

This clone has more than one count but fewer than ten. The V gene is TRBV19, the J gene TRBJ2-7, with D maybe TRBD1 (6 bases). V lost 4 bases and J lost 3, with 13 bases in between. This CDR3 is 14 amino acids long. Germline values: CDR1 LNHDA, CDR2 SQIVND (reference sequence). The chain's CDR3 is CASSTSTGIYEQYF. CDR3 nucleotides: TGTGCCAGTAGTACTTCCACAGGGATCTACGAGCAGTACTTC.

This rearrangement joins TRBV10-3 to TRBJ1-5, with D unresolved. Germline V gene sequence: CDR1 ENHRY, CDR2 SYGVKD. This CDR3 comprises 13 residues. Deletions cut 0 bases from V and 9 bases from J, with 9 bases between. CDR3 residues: CAISESGSGPQHF. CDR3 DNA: TGTGCCATCAGTGAGTCTGGGAGCGGGCCCCAGCATTTT.

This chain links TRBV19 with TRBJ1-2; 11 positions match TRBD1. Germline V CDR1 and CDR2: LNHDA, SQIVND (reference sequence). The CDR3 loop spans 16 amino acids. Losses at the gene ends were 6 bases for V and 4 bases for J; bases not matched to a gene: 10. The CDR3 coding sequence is TGTGCCAGTAGCCGCATACCGGGACAGGGGGTCTATGGCTACACCTTC. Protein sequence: CASSRIPGQGVYGYTF.

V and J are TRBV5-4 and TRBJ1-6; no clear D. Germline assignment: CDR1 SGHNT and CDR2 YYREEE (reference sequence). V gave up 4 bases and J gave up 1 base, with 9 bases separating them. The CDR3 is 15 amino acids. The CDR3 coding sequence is TGTGCCAGCAGCCCCGGGAGGTCCTATAATTCACCCCTCCACTTT. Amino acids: CASSPGRSYNSPLHF. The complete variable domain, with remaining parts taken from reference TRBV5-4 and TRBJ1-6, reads ETGVTQSPTHLIKTRGQQVTLRCSSQSGHNTVSWYQQALGQGPQFIFQYYREEENGRGNFPPRFSGLQFPNYSSELNVNALELDDSALYLCASSPGRSYNSPLHFGNGTRLTVT.

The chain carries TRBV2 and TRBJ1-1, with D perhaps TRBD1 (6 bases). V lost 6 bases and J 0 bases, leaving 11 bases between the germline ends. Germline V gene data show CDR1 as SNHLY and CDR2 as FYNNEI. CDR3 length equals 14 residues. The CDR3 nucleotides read TGTGCCAGCAGACTCACAGGGCTGAACACTGAAGCTTTCTTT. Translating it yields CASRLTGLNTEAFF.

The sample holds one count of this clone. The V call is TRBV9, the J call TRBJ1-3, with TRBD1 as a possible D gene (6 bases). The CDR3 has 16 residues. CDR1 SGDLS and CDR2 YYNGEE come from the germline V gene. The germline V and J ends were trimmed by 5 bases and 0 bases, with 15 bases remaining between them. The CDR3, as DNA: TGTGCCAGCAGTACACACGGACAGCCCTCTGGAAACACCATATATTTT. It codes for CASSTHGQPSGNTIYF.

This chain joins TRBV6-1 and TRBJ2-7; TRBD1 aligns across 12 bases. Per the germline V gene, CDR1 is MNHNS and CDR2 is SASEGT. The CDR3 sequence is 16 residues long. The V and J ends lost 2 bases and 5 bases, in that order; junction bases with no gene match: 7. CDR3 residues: CASSEPPGQGANEQYF. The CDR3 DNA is TGTGCCAGCAGTGAACCTCCGGGACAGGGGGCGAACGAGCAGTACTTC.